This T cell receptor (beta chain) was captured by sequencing in a study of cytomegalovirus exposure and HLA in healthy donors (dated by TCRdb to about 2017). The study in broad terms: An earlier analysis of 587 of the donors reported approximately 300 Gb of sequence data and 117 million unique TCR beta sequences obtained from 180 million or so T cells. About 330 gigabases of sequencing data and tens of millions of unique TCR sequences made up an early release that covered fewer than 650 HLA-typed donors. The genetic ancestry cluster associated with self-reported Caucasian donors included 70% to 85% of the roughly 400 genotyped donors. The study aimed to test whether cataloging public T cell receptors could reveal signatures of past pathogen exposure. The study used immunosequencing to profile the T cell repertoires of several hundred subjects and linked those repertoires to cytomegalovirus serostatus. A separate validation cohort of over a hundred different subjects was used in addition to the approximately 610-subject first cohort. High-throughput TCR immunosequencing, statistical association of individual TCRs with disease status, and machine learning were combined to predict cytomegalovirus infection status. To study patterns of TCR occurrence, a later analysis re-analyzed previously published TCR beta repertoires from under 750 donors and added high-resolution HLA genotyping. Rather than using new phenotypic data, the later analysis identified candidate immune exposures from TCR beta sequences and from how often those sequences occurred across donors. In an earlier analysis of around 540 of the donors, high-throughput TCR beta sequencing was used to judge whether each TCR beta V gene segment behaved as functional or pseudogenic. Donor age, sex, ethnicity and CMV serostatus were collected together with the repertoire data. A later genetic analysis used genome-wide SNP genotypes for about 55% of the 666 donors, treating that subset as a discovery cohort. All discovery cohort repertoires had been generated using a single sequencing platform. HLA typing covered class I and class II loci at four-digit resolution. Typing coverage differed by locus: A, B, C, DRB1 and DQB1 were typed in roughly 629-630 donors, DQA1 in 522, DPA1 in roughly 590, and DPB1 in just under 490. Several DR-DQ haplotypes were handled as single units for association and clustering because linkage in the cohort was strong. On average, roughly 240,000 unique TCR beta nucleotide sequences were sequenced per donor among 350 to 400 genotyped donors of the cohort, with about 17% of those sequences being non-productive.

In total, about 650 healthy bone marrow donors made up the cohort. All cohort members were sampled while nominally healthy, although unrecorded immune exposures were likely present. The donor tested CMV seropositive, placing the donor among the roughly 270 seropositive members of the cohort. A peripheral blood sample was collected from each donor, and TCR beta sequencing was performed on peripheral blood mononuclear cells. The Qiagen DNeasy Blood Extraction Kit was used to extract genomic DNA from the blood cell samples. The paper as a whole reports these results and caveats: A later genetic analysis associated a missense DCLRE1C variant with V-gene and J-gene trimming of TCR beta chains, and an independent cohort replicated the association. Because HLA typing was unavailable for some donors at each locus, only the typed subset was used in association tests. The authors suggested that the approach could potentially be generalized to other disease states and immunological phenotypes. At a false discovery rate of 0.05, a later analysis linked 16,951 TCR beta sequences to specific HLA alleles. Correlated functional status among segregating V segments might reflect linkage disequilibrium, but an unknown experimental factor could not be ruled out. In an earlier analysis of approximately 590 of the donors, most TCR beta V segments were observed in productive rearrangements about 87% or about 30% of the time, broadly matching IMGT annotations. The study gave a list of under 200 TCR beta chains associated with cytomegalovirus. A later analysis found that most CMV-associated TCR beta chains appeared HLA-restricted, with HLA associations seemingly driven largely by CMV exposure. Some IMGT-functional V segments, including TRBV6-2 and TRBV6-3, could not be distinguished by the 87-base-pair reads and were therefore excluded. In a later analysis, HLA-associated TCR beta chains showed more clonal expansion and lower generation probabilities than non-associated chains that were equally common. A later analysis found that TCR association rates varied across HLA loci, with DRB1 alleles showing the most associated TCRs and HLA-C alleles the fewest. In vitro tests confirmed that three of the cytomegalovirus-associated TCR beta chains recognize cytomegalovirus antigens. The cohort was sequenced for TCR beta chains only, and without alpha or paired-chain data the features that could be detected were limited. A later genetic analysis reported fewer N-insertions in productive TCRs among donors in an Asian-associated ancestry cluster than the roughly 700-donor mean. A further reported finding was that TCR beta sequences accurately predicted the HLA-A and HLA-B alleles for most subjects in the first cohort. Assigning TCR associations to individual alleles was difficult when HLA alleles, especially DR and DQ, strongly co-occurred. The classifier was reported to diagnose cytomegalovirus status with high specificity and sensitivity in both the original and validation cohorts. Because counts were too low, about 18 rarely observed V segments, including chromosome 9 orphons, were excluded from the earlier analysis of a few hundred of the donors. A cluster of highly shared sequence variants was judged likely to be a technical artifact of the sequencing pipeline. Most TCR sequences were observed very rarely across donors, whereas some public TCRs were present in many individuals. For the cohort, immune exposure information was limited to CMV serostatus. Presence/absence analyses assumed roughly uniform sequencing depth across donors, an assumption that may not hold. According to a later analysis, parvovirus B19, influenza, CMV and Epstein-Barr virus appeared linked to several top co-occurrence clusters.

Receptor amplification or capture employed the immunoSEQ multiplex PCR assay. For the multiplex PCR, a mixture combining 60 forward primers for TCR Vbeta segments and 13 reverse primers for TCR Jbeta segments was used. Amplification of the CDR3 region of rearranged TCR beta genes was performed with a multiplex PCR assay on genomic DNA. On the Illumina HiSeq System, the amplified TCR beta libraries were sequenced as 87-base-pair reads. The original pipeline was this. Across the 670 or so repertoires, a later analysis counted tens of millions of unique TCR beta chains, approximately 10 million of which were shared by at least two donors. Raw reads were error-corrected and collapsed into unique sequences with a nearest-neighbor algorithm that merged closely related sequences to remove PCR and sequencing errors. CDR3 sequences were aligned to IMGT reference sequences to assign V, D and J gene segments. For a sequence to be retained, a match of at least six nucleotides was required to both a V gene segment and a J gene segment. A rearrangement counted as productive if the CDR3 had no stop codons and remained in frame with V and J, and every other rearrangement counted as non-productive. CDR3 was defined according to IMGT convention as the region running from the second conserved V-encoded cysteine to the conserved J-encoded phenylalanine. Sequences without an unambiguous match to a single V gene segment were excluded from the earlier analysis of 450 to 650 of the donors. An earlier analysis of a few hundred of the donors called V segments functional above 56.7% productive rearrangements and segregating when the between-donor standard deviation exceeded 5%. A statistical classification framework was developed to diagnose cytomegalovirus status using the catalog of TCR beta chain sequences. V and J gene assignment, in a later analysis, came from comparing TCR nucleotide sequences with IMGT/GENE-DB human TR gene sequences. Using the TCRdist pipeline, a later analysis assigned CDR3 sequences along with most-parsimonious VDJ recombination scenarios. In a later analysis, each TCR beta chain was defined by its CDR3 amino acid sequence together with its V-gene family, and reads without a unique V-gene family were excluded. As a way to deal with suspected cross-contamination and a sequencing artifact, a later analysis dropped 500 to 700 nucleotide sequences that were highly shared and had low generation probability. For each public chain, a later analysis derived a clonal expansion index from normalized ranks of inferred template counts within each repertoire. In a later analysis, generation probabilities were computed using a VDJ recombination model fitted to out-of-frame rearrangements, and the results were checked against IGoR. A later analysis scored TCR-TCR, TCR-HLA and TCR-CMV co-occurrence with hypergeometric tests, applying a repertoire-size bias correction to TCR pairs. A later analysis estimated false discovery rates by permuting HLA or CMV assignments 20 times. A later analysis grouped co-occurring TCRs with DBSCAN, adding TCRdist sequence similarity when clustering within HLA-allele-positive subsets. Repertoires with fewer than 30,000 or more than 120,000 public chains were left out of co-occurrence clustering, as were four to six repertoires with anomalous nucleotide sharing. In TCRdb, the immuneACCESS table is reduced to in-frame sequences with V and J assigned. These tables do not hold every clone; where another copy was compared, an unresolved V gene accounts for under half, and the others remain unexplained. That table is the source of V, J and clone size, and D and trimming were worked out from the DNA. The table for this sample lists just over 150,000 clones; approximately 70% of them were counted only once. The top ten constitute approximately 6.9% of the sample.

Its CDR3 holds 14 amino acids, cysteine through phenylalanine. Only the CDR3 portion is preserved as DNA: 42 bases, with reading frame beginning at the first base. V loses 0 bases of germline sequence and J loses 8 bases, and the interval between the two ends is 11 bases. In regard to this clone: Its binding antigen is unknown. Base qualities are not recorded, but no much larger clone differs from it by a single base.

This chain is built from TRBV23-1 and TRBJ2-1, with TRBD2 perhaps the D gene, on 5 matching bases. TRBV23-1 is assigned to the ORF class and has an uncertain function. This sequence originates from a man between 40 and 49 years old in good health and CMV-seropositive. Material: PBMCs. The CDR3 reads as follows: CASSQSERRDEQFF. The nucleotides are TGCGCCAGCAGTCAATCGGAGAGGCGGGATGAGCAGTTCTTC.